This TCR beta chain appears in the sequencing data of a study of OX40 agonist ivuxolimab in advanced cancers. Here immunoSEQ multiplex PCR was the method, and the copy in TCRdb shows in-frame clones only, minus some. The profile shows approximately 87,000 clones, under 95% of them singletons. Germline V CDR1 and CDR2: MNHNY, SVGAGI (reference sequence). The CDR3 sequence is 15 residues long. Trimming removed 2 bases from V and 1 base from J, with 11 bases in between. The chain couples TRBV6-6 to TRBJ2-5; possibly TRBD1 or TRBD2 for D (6 bases each). Sequenced material: CD4+ or CD8+ T cells sorted from blood, taken in a trial of the OX40 agonist ivuxolimab. The receptor's source is an adult with an advanced solid tumor such as melanoma, head and neck, liver or kidney cancer. CDR3 sequence reads: CASSYEGGRQETQYF. CDR3 in DNA: TGTGCCAGCAGTTACGAGGGGGGCCGCCAAGAGACCCAGTACTTC.